These T cell receptor beta chains were read from a single sample in a study of shared clonotypes between healthy human individuals. Sequenced by immunoSEQ multiplex PCR; TCRdb stores in-frame clones only, minus some. The sample has roughly 1,100,000 clones, about 70% seen once. The sequencing sample was made of memory CD4+ T cells sorted from blood. The origin of the receptors is a man between 18 and 35 years old in good health. Both conserved end residues are part of each CDR3. D genes are given only for firm matches. Size is stated for part of the rows, as once, few or many counts, or as a class when the clone is expanded.

V	J	D	size	DNA	CDR3
TRBV6-6	TRBJ2-5	.	.	TGTGCCACCAACCTCCAGGGGGGTGGGGAGACCCAGTACTTC	CATNLQGGGETQYF
TRBV2	TRBJ1-2	TRBD1	few	TGTGCCAGCAGTGGTGGGACAGCTAACTATGGCTACACCTTC	CASSGGTANYGYTF
TRBV7-2	TRBJ2-1	TRBD2	.	TGTGCCAGCAGCTTCCCCGGGACTAGGACCCAGTTCTTC	CASSFPGTRTQFF
TRBV7-9	TRBJ2-2	.	.	TGTGCCAGCAGCCCTATCGCGGGGCGGGGCACCGGGGAGCTGTTTTTT	CASSPIAGRGTGELFF
TRBV28	TRBJ2-1	.	.	TGTGCCAGCTCCGAACAGGTCAATGAGCAGTTCTTC	CASSEQVNEQFF
TRBV10-3	TRBJ2-3	.	.	TGTGCCATAGAGGGGGACGCAATAGGGCGAGGTACGCAGTATTTT	CAIEGDAIGRGTQYF
TRBV5-4	TRBJ1-2	.	.	TGTGCCAGCAGCTCGCCGGGCCCAAACTATGGCTACACCTTC	CASSSPGPNYGYTF
TRBV5-1	TRBJ1-4	.	.	TGCGCCAGCAGCATCGGGACTCAAAATGAAAAACTGTTTTTT	CASSIGTQNEKLFF
TRBV7-2	TRBJ2-7	TRBD1	.	TGTGCCAGCAGCGAACGACAGGGGGGCTACGAGCAGTACTTC	CASSERQGGYEQYF
TRBV7-7	TRBJ2-1	TRBD2	many	TGTGCTAGCAGCCTAGCGGGGAATCACAATGAGCAGTTCTTC	CASSLAGNHNEQFF
TRBV5-1	TRBJ2-7	.	.	TGCGCCAGCAGCTTGCGTACGCGAACCTACGAGCAGTACTTC	CASSLRTRTYEQYF
TRBV9	TRBJ1-1	.	.	TGTGCCAGCAGCCTTTTTGGCGGCGAGGACGCTGAAGCTTTCTTT	CASSLFGGEDAEAFF
TRBV11-3	TRBJ2-5	.	.	TGTGCCAGCAGCGCTAGCGCGGCGGGTGGGACCCAGTACTTC	CASSASAAGGTQYF
TRBV9	TRBJ2-7	.	.	TGTGCCAGCAGCGCCGGGATTTCCTACGAGCAGTACTTC	CASSAGISYEQYF
TRBV6-6	TRBJ1-4	TRBD1	.	TGTGCCAGCAGTTTCGCGGGACAGGATTTTGAAAAACTGTTTTTT	CASSFAGQDFEKLFF
TRBV27	TRBJ2-7	.	.	TGTGCCAGCAGTGCCAGAGGGGGGGGTTCCTACGAGCAGTACTTC	CASSARGGGSYEQYF
TRBV7-2	TRBJ2-3	.	.	TGTGCCAGCAGCTTATCGAGGGGCCAGAGGGATACGCAGTATTTT	CASSLSRGQRDTQYF
TRBV28	TRBJ1-5	.	.	TGTGCCAGCAGTTCCCGGGTCGCACAGGCTGGCAATCAGCCCCAGCATTTT	CASSSRVAQAGNQPQHF
TRBV11-3	TRBJ1-4	TRBD1	.	TGTGCCAGCAGCTTAGAGGGCCCTAACAGGGGTCGAACTAATGAAAAACTGTTTTTT	CASSLEGPNRGRTNEKLFF
TRBV2	TRBJ1-4	.	few	TGTGCCAGCAGTGACCAGAGAAAACTGTTTTTT	CASSDQRKLFF
TRBV6-5	TRBJ2-5	.	.	TGTGCCAGCAGTAGGGGAGCGCAAGAGACCCAGTACTTC	CASSRGAQETQYF
TRBV29-1	TRBJ2-5	.	.	TGCAGCGTTGAATTGGTCAGGGGAAGCTCTAGAGAGACCCAGTACTTC	CSVELVRGSSRETQYF
TRBV6-1	TRBJ2-2	TRBD2	few	TGTGCCAGCAGTGAAGGGTCTAGCGGGGGGGAGCTGTTTTTT	CASSEGSSGGELFF
TRBV28	TRBJ1-5	.	.	TGTGCCAGCATCCACAGGGATAGCAATCAGCCCCAGCATTTT	CASIHRDSNQPQHF
TRBV11-2	TRBJ1-6	TRBD1	.	TGTGCCAGCAGCGACACAGGGGCAGACTCACCCCTCCACTTT	CASSDTGADSPLHF
TRBV5-1	TRBJ1-2	TRBD1	.	TGCGCCAGCGGAGAAATGGGACAGGGGGCAGGCTATGGCTACACCTTC	CASGEMGQGAGYGYTF
TRBV7-6	TRBJ2-2	.	many	TGTGCCAGCAGCTTACCCAACACCGGGGAGCTGTTTTTT	CASSLPNTGELFF
TRBV2	TRBJ2-7	.	.	TGTGCCAGCAAGCCGGGACAAGGGTTCTACGAGCAGTACTTC	CASKPGQGFYEQYF
TRBV11-2	TRBJ1-6	.	few	TGTGCCAGCACCAGGCAGCCGGTCGGTAATTCACCCCTCCACTTT	CASTRQPVGNSPLHF
TRBV10-3	TRBJ1-5	.	.	TGTGCCATAGGGGCAGAAAATCAGCCCCAGCATTTT	CAIGAENQPQHF
TRBV2	TRBJ1-5	.	few	TGTGCCAGCAGTGACCAGGCACATAGCAATCAGCCCCAGCATTTT	CASSDQAHSNQPQHF
TRBV5-1	TRBJ2-2	.	.	TGCGCCAGCAGCTTGAAAAGGGGCTCGAACACCGGGGAGCTGTTTTTT	CASSLKRGSNTGELFF
TRBV18	TRBJ2-1	.	.	TGTGCCAGCTCACCACAACAGGGCTGGGGAGACGGTTGGTATGAGCAGTTCTTC	CASSPQQGWGDGWYEQFF
TRBV19	TRBJ1-2	.	.	TGTGCCAGTAGTATAGAGTCCCGGGGAGTCTATGGCTACACCTTC	CASSIESRGVYGYTF
TRBV4-1	TRBJ2-7	.	.	TGCGCCAGCAGCCAAGATCTCGTAGCGCAATCCTACGAGCAGTACTTC	CASSQDLVAQSYEQYF
TRBV6-6	TRBJ2-1	.	once	TGTGCCAGCACCCAGGACTTCTCCTACAATGAGCAGTTCTTC	CASTQDFSYNEQFF
TRBV21-1	TRBJ1-5	.	once	TGTGCCAGCAGCAAAATCAGGAGTCTGAGCAATCAGCCCCAGCATTTT	CASSKIRSLSNQPQHF
TRBV5-4	TRBJ2-7	TRBD1	.	TGTGCCAGCAGCTCGGGACAGGGGAAATCCTACGAGCAGTACTTC	CASSSGQGKSYEQYF
TRBV4-1	TRBJ1-2	TRBD1	.	TGCGCCAGCAGCCCCTTTGGGACAGGGTCTTTGGGCTACACCTTC	CASSPFGTGSLGYTF
TRBV27	TRBJ1-3	.	.	TGTGCCAGCAGTATCACAGGGAACCTTGGAAACACCATATATTTT	CASSITGNLGNTIYF
TRBV4-1	TRBJ2-6	TRBD1	.	TGCGCCAGCAGCCCCCTTGGGACAGGAGGGGCTGGGGCCAACGTCCTGACTTTC	CASSPLGTGGAGANVLTF
TRBV2	TRBJ2-5	.	once	TGTGCCAGCAGTGAGTGGACCAGCCAAGAGACCCAGTACTTC	CASSEWTSQETQYF
TRBV5-4	TRBJ2-3	.	once	TGTGCCAGCAGCTGGGGGGACAAAACAGATACGCAGTATTTT	CASSWGDKTDTQYF
TRBV2	TRBJ2-7	.	.	TGTGCCAGCCGGAAGGGTGGAGCCCCCTCCGAGCAGTACTTC	CASRKGGAPSEQYF
TRBV18	TRBJ2-3	TRBD2	.	TGTGCCAGCCGCTCACCATGGGCTAGCGGACCCACAGATACGCAGTATTTT	CASRSPWASGPTDTQYF
TRBV6-6	TRBJ2-1	TRBD2	.	TGTGCCAGCGCTAGCGGGGGGGCTAGGTGGTATGAGCAGTTCTTC	CASASGGARWYEQFF
TRBV19	TRBJ2-7	TRBD1	.	TGTGCCAGTAGTACAGAGTCACCGGGACAGGGGGCCCAACAGTACTTC	CASSTESPGQGAQQYF
TRBV7-2	TRBJ2-5	.	once	TGTGCCAGCAGCCTTGGTAGTTGGGTACTCGGCGAGACCCAGTACTTC	CASSLGSWVLGETQYF
TRBV11-3	TRBJ1-5	.	few	TGTGCCAGCAGCACAAGGACAGTTAATCAGCCCCAGCATTTT	CASSTRTVNQPQHF
TRBV5-1	TRBJ2-5	TRBD2	once	TGCGCCAGCAGCTCGGGGGGGGCGAGGCGAGAGACCCAGTACTTC	CASSSGGARRETQYF
TRBV11-1	TRBJ2-3	.	few	TGTGCCAGCAGTCCTCAGACGACTGGAAGTCCGCAGTATTTT	CASSPQTTGSPQYF
TRBV5-4	TRBJ2-2	.	.	TGTGCCAGCAGCCCCGCCAAGCGAGCGAACACCGGGGAGCTGTTTTTT	CASSPAKRANTGELFF
TRBV9	TRBJ1-2	TRBD1	once	TGTGCCAGCAGCCCCGGGGACAGCACGTCTATGGTCTATGGCTACACCTTC	CASSPGDSTSMVYGYTF
TRBV5-1	TRBJ1-1	.	.	TGCGCCAGCAGCTTGGCGGCAGGAGGCACTGAAGCTTTCTTT	CASSLAAGGTEAFF
TRBV5-1	TRBJ2-2	.	.	TGCGCCAGCAGCGAGAACTACCCCGGGGAGCTGTTTTTT	CASSENYPGELFF